This T cell receptor beta chain was profiled in a study of cytomegalovirus exposure and HLA in healthy donors. Germline assignment: CDR1 MDHEN and CDR2 SYDVKM. V lost 10 bases and J 0 bases, leaving 18 bases between the germline ends. The CDR3 has 15 amino acids. In the PCR, 60 Vbeta and 13 Jbeta primers were used. Measured with immunoSEQ multiplex PCR; TCRdb has only the in-frame clones, and not every one. The sample shows about 140,000 clones, around 82% of them seen only once. V gene TRBV28 combines with J gene TRBJ1-1; D unresolved. Sequencing input: PBMCs. The receptor's source is a young man in good health and CMV-seropositive. CDR3 coding DNA: TGTGCCACCGAACCGAGTGGAGGTGTGAACACTGAAGCTTTCTTT. Protein sequence: CATEPSGGVNTEAFF.